Sequencing of this T cell receptor (beta chain) was carried out in a study of Ad26.COV2.S vaccination and SARS-CoV-2 variants. General study results and limits: Recipients of either vaccine or placebo displayed similar breadth of non-spike TCRs.

About this clone: The antigen remains undetermined.

Measured with immunoSEQ multiplex PCR; TCRdb has only the in-frame clones, and not every one. The table includes roughly 40,000 clones, approximately 80% detected once. The sequencing here drew on peripheral blood, taken after recovery from COVID-19. The TCR comes from a human donor who had recovered from COVID-19.

The CDR3 here is CASSLEGRAGAFF. The DNA of the CDR3 is TGTGCCAGCAGCTTAGAGGGGAGGGCGGGAGCTTTCTTT. The chain couples TRBV11-2 to TRBJ1-1; no reliable D call. CDR3 size: 13 residues. The V gene lost 0 bases and the J gene lost 10 bases, with 12 bases spanning the gap. CDR1 is SGHAT, CDR2 FQNNGV, per germline.